The 7 T cell receptor beta chains reported below all come from one sample, sequenced in a study of T cell responses to AZD1222 COVID-19 vaccine. Generated by immunoSEQ multiplex PCR, the TCRdb table keeps only in-frame clones and is missing some. The sample includes roughly 6,100 clones, more than 75% of them seen just once. Sequences were derived from peripheral blood, sampled 28 days after the second AZD1222 dose. These receptors were taken from an adult who received the AZD1222 COVID-19 vaccine.

A few counts support this clone. At one end, the junction sequence differs from germline, possibly due to a read error. The chain links TRBV7-3 to TRBJ1-3, with 8 bases that match TRBD1. Germline V CDR1 and CDR2: SGHTA, FQGTGA. The CDR3 runs 15 residues. The CDR3 bases are TGTGCCAGCAGCATAACAGGGGGCTCTGGAAACACCATATATTTT. This translates into CASSITGGSGNTIYF. Filled out from reference TRBV7-3 and TRBJ1-3, the complete variable domain reads GAGVSQTPSNKVTEKGKYVELRCDPISGHTALYWYRQSLGQGPEFLIYFQGTGAADDSGLPNDRFFAVRPEGSVSTLKIQRTERGDSAVYLCASSITGGSGNTIYFGEGSWLTVV.

A single count supports this clone. J is TRBJ2-7 and V is TRBV6-2 or TRBV6-3, with TRBD1 as a possible D gene (6 bases). The CDR3 extends over 15 amino acids. Germline V CDR1 and CDR2: MNHEY, SVGEGT. The V gene lost 3 bases and the J gene lost 6 bases, with 18 bases spanning the gap. The CDR3 sequence is CASSYSAGEVGEQYF. CDR3 in DNA: TGTGCCAGCAGTTATTCGGCAGGGGAAGTGGGCGAGCAGTACTTC.

This clone was counted a single time. V gene TRBV28 combines with J gene TRBJ1-5; no definite D call. Germline CDR1 and CDR2: MDHEN and SYDVKM. V dropped 6 bases and J dropped 3 bases, with 9 bases sitting between them. The CDR3 has 13 amino acids. CDR3: CASRAPSNQPQHF. DNA of the CDR3: TGTGCCAGCAGGGCCCCTTCCAATCAGCCCCAGCATTTT.

This clone was observed once. The chain uses TRBV19 and TRBJ1-5; possible D gene TRBD1, 6 bases. CDR3 size: 15 residues. V gave up 4 bases and J gave up 0 bases, with 10 bases separating them. The germline gives CDR1 LNHDA, CDR2 SQIVND (reference sequence). Written as DNA, the CDR3 is TGTGCCAGTAGTACGGACAGTTATAGCAATCAGCCCCAGCATTTT. Encoded protein: CASSTDSYSNQPQHF.

This clone came up a few times. This chain links TRBV3-1 (or the pseudogene TRBV3-2) with TRBJ1-6; no definite D call. CDR1 and CDR2 from the germline V gene are LGHDT and YNNKEL (reference sequence). Trimming pared 6 bases from V and 6 bases from J, leaving 6 bases between. CDR3 length: 12 residues. Written as DNA, the CDR3 is TGTGCCAGCAGGACTGGTAATTCACCCCTCCACTTT. Translating gives CASRTGNSPLHF.

V usage is TRBV7-3 and J usage is TRBJ2-2, with D uncertain. This CDR3 is 13 amino acids long. Deletions cut 5 bases from V and 1 base from J, with 5 bases between. In germline, CDR1 is SGHTA, CDR2 FQGTGA. The CDR3 region is CASSPLNTGELFF. The CDR3 DNA reads as TGTGCCAGCAGCCCATTGAACACCGGGGAGCTGTTTTTT.

V usage is TRBV10-3 and J usage is TRBJ2-1; 13 bases are shared with TRBD2. CDR1 and CDR2 from the germline V gene are ENHRY and SYGVKD. V was clipped by 7 bases and J by 5 bases; unmatched bases: 5. The CDR3 covers 15 residues. CDR3 sequence reads: CAITAGLAGNNEQFF. CDR3 nucleotides: TGTGCCATCACCGCGGGACTAGCGGGGAACAATGAGCAGTTCTTC.